The source of this T cell receptor beta chain is a study of T-cell reconstitution after alpha-beta-depleted transplantation in children. V lost 3 bases and J lost 4; bases outside the gene matches: 6. The CDR3 has 15 residues. Per the germline V gene, CDR1 is KGHSH and CDR2 is LQKENI. This clonotype showed up just a few times. The library targeted TCRbeta and was prepared with unique molecular identifiers. MiXCR, applied by TCRdb to the PCR reads, yields one record per CDR3 protein. The table includes 670,000 or so distinct CDR3 sequences, around 14% detected once. V is TRBV18 and J is TRBJ2-3, with TRBD1 matching 8 bases. The sequences come from PBMCs, collected before TCRalphabeta/CD19-depleted stem cell transplant. The receptor was derived from a girl aged 2 to 9 with congenital amegakaryocytic thrombocytopenia, due to receive a stem cell transplant. DNA of the CDR3: TGTGCCAGCTCACCTGGACAGGGCTGGGCAGATACGCAGTATTTT. Translated, it gives CASSPGQGWADTQYF.